A selection of T cell receptor beta chains follows, all from one sample in a study of blood T cell repertoires in COVID-19. Sequencing used immunoSEQ multiplex PCR; TCRdb keeps in-frame clones, though not all of them. The sample has some 52,000 clones, about nine tenths seen once. The sequenced material came from peripheral blood. The origin of the receptors is a man in his 70s with acute or convalescent COVID-19. The CDR3 runs from the conserved cysteine through the conserved F or W. A D gene is named only where the DNA matches it firmly. Where a row states a size, it is once, few, many or the class of an expanded clone; other rows omit it.

clone size	V gene	J gene	D gene	CDR3 DNA	CDR3 protein
-	TRBV29-1	TRBJ2-7	-	TGCAGCGTTGACAGGGGCTACGAGCAGTACTTC	CSVDRGYEQYF
-	TRBV11-2	TRBJ1-5	-	TGTGCCAGCAGTCGCCCTAGGGGGGGAAGCCGAAATCAGCCCCAGCATTTT	CASSRPRGGSRNQPQHF
once	TRBV15	TRBJ2-3	-	TGTGCCACCAGCAGGGAGCAAATTCAGCGCCTAAACACAGATACGCAGTATTTT	CATSREQIQRLNTDTQYF
-	TRBV5-1	TRBJ2-1	TRBD1	TGCGCCAGCAGCGGCGGACAGGGGGCCTTGTCCTACAATGAGCAGTTCTTC	CASSGGQGALSYNEQFF
-	TRBV12-3/TRBV12-4	TRBJ1-1	-	TGTGCCAGCAGTCTTGGGACTCCCCGGGAAGCTTTCTTT	CASSLGTPREAFF
-	TRBV7-2	TRBJ2-2	-	TGTGCCAGCAGCTTGAAGGTCGGCGGCACCGGGGAGCTGTTTTTT	CASSLKVGGTGELFF
-	TRBV9	TRBJ2-2	TRBD1	TGTGCCAGCAGCGCGACAGGGTACACCGGGGAGCTGTTTTTT	CASSATGYTGELFF
-	TRBV19	TRBJ2-2	TRBD1	TGTGCCAGTAGTATAGGGTGGACAGGGGGCAACACCGGGGAGCTGTTTTTT	CASSIGWTGGNTGELFF
-	TRBV29-1	TRBJ2-2	TRBD2	TGCAGCGCGGAGACAGGAGCGGGGGCCGGGGAGCTGTTTTTT	CSAETGAGAGELFF
-	TRBV5-1	TRBJ1-1	TRBD1	TGCGCCAGCAGCCAGGGGGCTAACACTGAAGCTTTCTTT	CASSQGANTEAFF
few	TRBV6-2/TRBV6-3	TRBJ1-1	-	TGTGCCAGCAGTTACTCGATACGCGGGGGGGTCGGAGCTTTCTTT	CASSYSIRGGVGAFF
once	TRBV30	TRBJ1-1	TRBD1	TGTGCCTGCACCTCGGGACAGTTGAACACTGAAGCTTTCTTT	CACTSGQLNTEAFF
-	TRBV3-1/TRBV3-2	TRBJ1-1	-	TGTGCCAGCAGCCTGGCGGGGATTACTGAAGCTTTCTTT	CASSLAGITEAFF
-	TRBV24-1	TRBJ2-2	-	TGTGCCACCGAGGACATGAGGGGGTCGAACACCGGGGAGCTGTTTTTT	CATEDMRGSNTGELFF
-	TRBV10-2	TRBJ1-6	-	TGCGCCACAACGGACAATTATAATTCACCCCTCCACTTT	CATTDNYNSPLHF
-	TRBV6-5	TRBJ2-3	-	TGTGCCAGCACCCAGAAGCGGATTAGCACAGATACGCAGTATTTT	CASTQKRISTDTQYF
-	TRBV7-2	TRBJ2-2	TRBD2	TGTGCCAGCTTTTACAGCGGGAGAACCGGGGAGCTGTTTTTT	CASFYSGRTGELFF
-	TRBV4-1	TRBJ2-7	TRBD2	TGCGCCAGCAGCCAGGGGGGAGGGGCTTACGAGCAGTACTTC	CASSQGGGAYEQYF
-	TRBV7-9	TRBJ1-5	-	TGTGCCAGCAGCTTAGATCCCGGCAGGTCCCTTAATCAGCCCCAGCATTTT	CASSLDPGRSLNQPQHF
-	TRBV18	TRBJ1-1	TRBD1	TGTGCCAGCTCACCCCCTACAGGGGTTGGGAACACTGAAGCTTTCTTT	CASSPPTGVGNTEAFF
-	TRBV2	TRBJ2-2	TRBD2	TGTGCCAGCACTGGACTAGCGGGAGTAGGAACCGGGGAGCTGTTTTTT	CASTGLAGVGTGELFF
few	TRBV6-5	TRBJ1-5	-	TGTGCCAGCAGTTACAAGGGGAATCAGCCCCAGCATTTT	CASSYKGNQPQHF
-	TRBV5-1	TRBJ1-3	-	TGCGCCAGCAGCTCCGGCCGCGGGTCAGGAAACACCATATATTTT	CASSSGRGSGNTIYF
-	TRBV28	TRBJ1-6	-	TGTGCCAGCAGTTTATCAAATAATTCACCCCTCCACTTT	CASSLSNNSPLHF